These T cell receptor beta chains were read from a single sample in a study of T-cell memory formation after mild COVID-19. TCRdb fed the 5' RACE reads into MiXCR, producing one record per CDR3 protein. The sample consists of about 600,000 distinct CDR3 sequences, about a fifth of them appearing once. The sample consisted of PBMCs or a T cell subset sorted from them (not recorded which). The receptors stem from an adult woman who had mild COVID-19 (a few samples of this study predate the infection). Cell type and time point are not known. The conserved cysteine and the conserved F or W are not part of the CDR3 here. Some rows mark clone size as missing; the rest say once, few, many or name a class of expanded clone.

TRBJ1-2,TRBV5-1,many,ASSVGQGPYGYT
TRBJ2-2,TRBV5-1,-,ASSLANRVPTNTGELF
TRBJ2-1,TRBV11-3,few,ASSGAGTGGAGFGRTEQF
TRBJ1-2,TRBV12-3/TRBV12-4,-,ASSQQGTAYGYT
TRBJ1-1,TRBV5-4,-,ASSPPTLANTEAF
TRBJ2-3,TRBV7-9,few,ASSFPHNYSDTQY
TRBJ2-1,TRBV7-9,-,ASSFGLPSSEQF
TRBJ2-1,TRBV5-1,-,ASSGAWEGAWDEQF
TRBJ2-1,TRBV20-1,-,SARPPTAGGYNNEQF
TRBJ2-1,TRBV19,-,ASSISPGSSYNEQF
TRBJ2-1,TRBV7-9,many,ASSLGAGEQF
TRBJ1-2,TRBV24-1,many,ATSDTGTTYGYT
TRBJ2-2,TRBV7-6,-,ASSPRDRGGTGELF
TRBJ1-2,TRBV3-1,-,ASSQGTGRGAYGYT
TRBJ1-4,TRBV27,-,ASRRDRGEKLF
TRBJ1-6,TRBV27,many,ASSLNNSPLH
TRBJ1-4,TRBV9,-,ASSGQPDNEKLF